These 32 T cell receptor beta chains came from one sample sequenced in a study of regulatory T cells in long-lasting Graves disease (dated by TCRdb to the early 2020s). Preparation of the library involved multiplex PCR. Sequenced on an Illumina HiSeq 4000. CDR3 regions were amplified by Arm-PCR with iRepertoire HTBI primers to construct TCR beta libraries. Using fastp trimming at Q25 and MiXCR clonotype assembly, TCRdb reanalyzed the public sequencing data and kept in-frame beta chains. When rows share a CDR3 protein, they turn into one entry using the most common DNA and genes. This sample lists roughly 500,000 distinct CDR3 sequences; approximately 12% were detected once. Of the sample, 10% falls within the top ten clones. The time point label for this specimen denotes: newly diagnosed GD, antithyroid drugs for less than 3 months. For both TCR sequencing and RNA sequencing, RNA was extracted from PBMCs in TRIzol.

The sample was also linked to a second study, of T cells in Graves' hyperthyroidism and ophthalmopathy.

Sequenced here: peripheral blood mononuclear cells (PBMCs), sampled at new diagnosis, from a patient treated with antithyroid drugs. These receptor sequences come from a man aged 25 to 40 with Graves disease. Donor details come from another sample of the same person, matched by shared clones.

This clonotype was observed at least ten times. In nucleotides, the CDR3 is TGTGCCAGCAGTTTGTCCCCGGGGGAGCTGTTTTTT. Encoded protein: CASSLSPGELFF. The V call is TRBV12-3 or TRBV12-4, the J call TRBJ2-2; D not certain. The CDR3 covers 12 residues. V lost 3 bases and J 8 bases, leaving 7 bases between the germline ends.

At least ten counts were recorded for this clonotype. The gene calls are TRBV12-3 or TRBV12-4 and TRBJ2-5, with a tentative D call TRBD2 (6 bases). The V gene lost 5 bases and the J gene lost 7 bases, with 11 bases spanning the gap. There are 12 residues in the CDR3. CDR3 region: CASSRTGGTQYF. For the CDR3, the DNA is TGTGCCAGCAGTCGGACCGGGGGGACCCAGTACTTC.

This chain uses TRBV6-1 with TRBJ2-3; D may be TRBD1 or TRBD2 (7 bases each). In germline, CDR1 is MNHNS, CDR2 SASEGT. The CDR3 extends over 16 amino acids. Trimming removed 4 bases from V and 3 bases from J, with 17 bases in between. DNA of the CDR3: TGTGCCAGCAGTGCGACAGGGCGGGAGAGGACAGATACGCAGTATTTT. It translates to CASSATGRERTDTQYF.

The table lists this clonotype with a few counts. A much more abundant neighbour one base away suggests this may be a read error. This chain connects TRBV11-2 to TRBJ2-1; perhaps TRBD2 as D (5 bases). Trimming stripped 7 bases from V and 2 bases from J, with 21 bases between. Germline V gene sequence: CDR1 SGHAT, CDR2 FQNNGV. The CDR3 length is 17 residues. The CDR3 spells CASNSRAPFLPYNEQFF. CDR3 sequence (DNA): TGTGCCAGCAATTCGAGGGCTCCCTTCCTACCCTACAATGAGCAGTTCTTC.

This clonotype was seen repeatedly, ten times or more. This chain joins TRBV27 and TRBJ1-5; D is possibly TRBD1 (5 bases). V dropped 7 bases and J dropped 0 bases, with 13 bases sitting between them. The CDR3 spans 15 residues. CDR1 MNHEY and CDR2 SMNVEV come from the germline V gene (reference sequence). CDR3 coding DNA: TGTGCCAGCAAGGGGCAGTCATATAGCAATCAGCCCCAGCATTTT. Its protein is CASKGQSYSNQPQHF.

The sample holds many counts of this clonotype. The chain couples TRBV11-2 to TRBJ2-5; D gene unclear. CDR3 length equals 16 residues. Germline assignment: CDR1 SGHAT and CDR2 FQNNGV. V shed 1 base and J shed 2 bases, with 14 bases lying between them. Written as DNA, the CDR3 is TGTGCCAGCAGCTTAGGCTTACATCAATCACAAGAGACCCAGTACTTC. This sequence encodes CASSLGLHQSQETQYF.

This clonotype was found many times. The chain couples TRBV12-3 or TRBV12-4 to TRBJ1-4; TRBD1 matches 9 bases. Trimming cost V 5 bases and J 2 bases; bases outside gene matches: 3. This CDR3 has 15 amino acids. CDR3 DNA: TGTGCCAGCAGTCCCGGGACAGGGACTAATGAAAAACTGTTTTTT. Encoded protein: CASSPGTGTNEKLFF.

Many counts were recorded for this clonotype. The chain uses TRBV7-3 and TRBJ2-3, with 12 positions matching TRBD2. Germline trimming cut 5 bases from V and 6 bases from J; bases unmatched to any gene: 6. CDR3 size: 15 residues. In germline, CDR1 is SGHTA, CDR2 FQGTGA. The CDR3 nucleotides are TGTGCCAGCAGCATCTACGGACTAGCGGGGGATACGCAGTATTTT. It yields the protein CASSIYGLAGDTQYF.

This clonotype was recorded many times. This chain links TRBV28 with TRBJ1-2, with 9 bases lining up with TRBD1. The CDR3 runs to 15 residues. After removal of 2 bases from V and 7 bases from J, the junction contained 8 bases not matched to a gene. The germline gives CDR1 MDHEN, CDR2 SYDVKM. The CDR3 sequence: CASSLNTGGWIGYTF. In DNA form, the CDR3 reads TGTGCCAGCAGTTTAAATACAGGGGGCTGGATTGGCTACACCTTC.

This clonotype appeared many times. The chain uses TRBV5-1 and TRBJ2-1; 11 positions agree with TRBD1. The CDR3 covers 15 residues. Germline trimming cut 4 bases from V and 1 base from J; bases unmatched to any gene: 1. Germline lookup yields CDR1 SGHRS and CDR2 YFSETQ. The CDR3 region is CASSGTGGSYNEQFF. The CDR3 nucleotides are TGCGCCAGCAGCGGGACAGGGGGTTCCTACAATGAGCAGTTCTTC.

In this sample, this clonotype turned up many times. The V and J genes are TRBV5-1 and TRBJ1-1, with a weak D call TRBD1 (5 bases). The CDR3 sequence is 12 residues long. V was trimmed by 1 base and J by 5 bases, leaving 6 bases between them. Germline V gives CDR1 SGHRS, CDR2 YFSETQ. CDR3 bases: TGCGCCAGCAGCTTGAAGGGGACTGAAGCTTTCTTT. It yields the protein CASSLKGTEAFF.

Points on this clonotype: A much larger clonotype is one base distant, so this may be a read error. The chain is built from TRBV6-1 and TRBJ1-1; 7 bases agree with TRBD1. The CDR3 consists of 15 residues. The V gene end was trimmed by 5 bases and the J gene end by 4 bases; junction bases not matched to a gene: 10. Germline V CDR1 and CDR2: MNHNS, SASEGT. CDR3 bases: TGTGCCAGCAGTCCCCCAGGGGGGGTTCGCACTGAAGCTTTCTTT. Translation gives CASSPPGGVRTEAFF.

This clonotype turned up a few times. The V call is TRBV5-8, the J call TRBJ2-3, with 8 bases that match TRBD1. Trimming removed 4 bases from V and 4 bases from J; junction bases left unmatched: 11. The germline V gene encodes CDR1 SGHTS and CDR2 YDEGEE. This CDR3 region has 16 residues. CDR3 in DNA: TGTGCCAGCAGCCGGGGACAGGTCAGGAAGCCAGATACGCAGTATTTT. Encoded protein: CASSRGQVRKPDTQYF.

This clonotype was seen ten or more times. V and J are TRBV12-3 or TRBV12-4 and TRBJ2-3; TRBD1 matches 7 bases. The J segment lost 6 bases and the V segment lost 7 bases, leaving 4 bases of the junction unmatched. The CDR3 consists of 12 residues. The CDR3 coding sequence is TGTGCCAGCACCCTACAGGGGGATACGCAGTATTTT. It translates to CASTLQGDTQYF.

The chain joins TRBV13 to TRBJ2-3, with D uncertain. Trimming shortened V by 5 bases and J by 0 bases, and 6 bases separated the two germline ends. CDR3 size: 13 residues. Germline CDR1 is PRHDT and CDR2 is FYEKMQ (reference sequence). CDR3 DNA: TGTGCCAGCAGCAAGGACAGCACAGATACGCAGTATTTT. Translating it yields CASSKDSTDTQYF.

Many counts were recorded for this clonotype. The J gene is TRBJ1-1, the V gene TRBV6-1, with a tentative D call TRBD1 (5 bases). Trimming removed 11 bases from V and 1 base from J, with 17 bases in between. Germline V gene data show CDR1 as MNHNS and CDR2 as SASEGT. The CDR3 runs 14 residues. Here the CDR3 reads CAHKPLGGNTEAFF. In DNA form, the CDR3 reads TGTGCCCACAAACCCCTTGGGGGGAACACTGAAGCTTTCTTT.

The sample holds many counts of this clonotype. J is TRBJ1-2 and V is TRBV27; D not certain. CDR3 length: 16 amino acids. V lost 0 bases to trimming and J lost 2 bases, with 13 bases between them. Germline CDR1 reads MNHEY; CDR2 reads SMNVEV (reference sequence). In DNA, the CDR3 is TGTGCCAGCAGTTTATCGAATCATGGCGGCAACTATGGCTACACCTTC. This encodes CASSLSNHGGNYGYTF.

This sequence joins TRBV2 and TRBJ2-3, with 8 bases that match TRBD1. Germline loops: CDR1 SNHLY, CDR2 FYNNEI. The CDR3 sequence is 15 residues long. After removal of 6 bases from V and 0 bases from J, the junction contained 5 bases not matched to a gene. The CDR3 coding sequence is TGTGCCAGCAGAGGGGACAGGTGGAGCACAGATACGCAGTATTTT. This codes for CASRGDRWSTDTQYF.

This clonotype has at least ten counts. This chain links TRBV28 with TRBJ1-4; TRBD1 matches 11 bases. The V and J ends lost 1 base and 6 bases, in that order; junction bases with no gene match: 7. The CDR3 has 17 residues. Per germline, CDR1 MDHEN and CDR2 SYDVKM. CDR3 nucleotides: TGTGCCAGCAGTTTATTGGGACAGGGGGTTGCGGATGAAAAACTGTTTTTT. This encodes CASSLLGQGVADEKLFF.

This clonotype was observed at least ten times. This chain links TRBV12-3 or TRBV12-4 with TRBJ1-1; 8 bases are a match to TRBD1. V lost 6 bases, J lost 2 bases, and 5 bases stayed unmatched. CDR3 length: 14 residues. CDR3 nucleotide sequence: TGTGCCAGCAGCATGGGACAGGTTAACACTGAAGCTTTCTTT. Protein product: CASSMGQVNTEAFF.

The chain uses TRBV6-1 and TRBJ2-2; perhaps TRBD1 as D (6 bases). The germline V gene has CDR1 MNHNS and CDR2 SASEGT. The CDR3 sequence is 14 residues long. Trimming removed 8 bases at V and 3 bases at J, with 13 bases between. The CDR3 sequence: CASRYREDTGELFF. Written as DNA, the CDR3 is TGTGCCAGCCGGTACAGGGAAGACACCGGGGAGCTGTTTTTT.

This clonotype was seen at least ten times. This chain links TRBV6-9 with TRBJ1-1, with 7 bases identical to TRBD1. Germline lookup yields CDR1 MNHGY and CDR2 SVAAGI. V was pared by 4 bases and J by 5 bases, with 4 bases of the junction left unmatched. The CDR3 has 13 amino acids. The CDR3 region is CASSSGGRTEAFF. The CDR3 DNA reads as TGTGCCAGCAGTTCAGGGGGTAGGACTGAAGCTTTCTTT.

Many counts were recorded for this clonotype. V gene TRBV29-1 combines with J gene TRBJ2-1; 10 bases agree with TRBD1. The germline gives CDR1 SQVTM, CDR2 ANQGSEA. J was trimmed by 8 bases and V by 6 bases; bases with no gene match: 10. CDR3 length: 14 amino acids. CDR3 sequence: CSVPGTGDVDEQFF. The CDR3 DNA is TGCAGCGTGCCGGGGACAGGGGATGTTGATGAGCAGTTCTTC.

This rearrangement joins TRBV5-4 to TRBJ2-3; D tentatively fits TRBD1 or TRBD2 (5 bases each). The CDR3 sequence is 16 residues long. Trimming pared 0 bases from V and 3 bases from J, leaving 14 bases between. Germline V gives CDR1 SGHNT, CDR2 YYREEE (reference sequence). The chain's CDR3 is CASSLGGESGTDTQYF. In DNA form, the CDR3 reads TGTGCCAGCAGCTTGGGAGGGGAATCGGGTACAGATACGCAGTATTTT.

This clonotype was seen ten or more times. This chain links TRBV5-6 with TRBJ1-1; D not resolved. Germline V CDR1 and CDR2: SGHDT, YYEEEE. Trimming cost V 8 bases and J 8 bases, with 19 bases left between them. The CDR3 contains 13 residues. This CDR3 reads CASTRDGHEEAFF. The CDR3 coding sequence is TGTGCCAGTACTCGAGACGGGCATGAGGAAGCTTTCTTT.

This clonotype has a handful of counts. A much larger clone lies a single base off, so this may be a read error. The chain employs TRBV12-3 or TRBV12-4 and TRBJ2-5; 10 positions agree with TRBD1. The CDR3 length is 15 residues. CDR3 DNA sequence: TGTGCCAGCAGTTGGCAGGGACAGGGGCAAGAGACCCAGTGCTTC. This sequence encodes CASSWQGQGQETQCF.

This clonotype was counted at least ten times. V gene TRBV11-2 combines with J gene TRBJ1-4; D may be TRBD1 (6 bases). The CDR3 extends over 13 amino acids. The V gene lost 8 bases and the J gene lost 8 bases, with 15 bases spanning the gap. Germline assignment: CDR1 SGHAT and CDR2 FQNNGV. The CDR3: CASEKGGDEKLFF. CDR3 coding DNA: TGTGCCAGCGAAAAGGGGGGGGACGAAAAACTGTTTTTT.

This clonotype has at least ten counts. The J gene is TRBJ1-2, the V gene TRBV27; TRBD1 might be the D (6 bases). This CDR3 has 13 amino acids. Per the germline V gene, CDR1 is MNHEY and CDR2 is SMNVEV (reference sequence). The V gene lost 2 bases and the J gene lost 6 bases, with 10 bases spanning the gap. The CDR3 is CASSLQGSDGYTF. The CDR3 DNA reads TGTGCCAGCAGTTTACAGGGGTCAGATGGCTACACCTTC.

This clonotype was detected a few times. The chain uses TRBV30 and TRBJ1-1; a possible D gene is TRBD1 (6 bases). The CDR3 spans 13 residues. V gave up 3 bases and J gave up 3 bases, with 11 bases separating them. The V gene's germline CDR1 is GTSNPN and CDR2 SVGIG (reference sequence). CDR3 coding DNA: TGTGCCTGGAGAAAAGGGGGGTACACTGAAGCTTTCTTT. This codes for CAWRKGGYTEAFF.

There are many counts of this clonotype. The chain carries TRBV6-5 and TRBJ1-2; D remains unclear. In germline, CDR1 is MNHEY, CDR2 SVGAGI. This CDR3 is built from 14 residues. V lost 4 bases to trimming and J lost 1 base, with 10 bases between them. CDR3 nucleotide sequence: TGTGCCAGCAGTTCCCAACATAATAACTATGGCTACACCTTC. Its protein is CASSSQHNNYGYTF.

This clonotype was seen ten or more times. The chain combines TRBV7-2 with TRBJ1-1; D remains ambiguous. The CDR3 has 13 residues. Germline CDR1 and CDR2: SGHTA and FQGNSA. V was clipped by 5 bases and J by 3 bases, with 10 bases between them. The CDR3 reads CASSLTLHTEAFF. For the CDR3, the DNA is TGTGCCAGCAGCCTGACACTTCACACTGAAGCTTTCTTT.

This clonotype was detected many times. CDR3 region: CATSRDRPAYEQYF. CDR3 coding DNA: TGTGCCACCAGCAGAGATCGTCCGGCCTACGAGCAGTACTTC. The V call is TRBV15, the J call TRBJ2-7, with D unclear. Trimming shortened V by 0 bases and J by 2 bases, and 8 bases separated the two germline ends. Germline values: CDR1 LNHNV, CDR2 YYDKDF (reference sequence). This CDR3 spans 14 amino acids.